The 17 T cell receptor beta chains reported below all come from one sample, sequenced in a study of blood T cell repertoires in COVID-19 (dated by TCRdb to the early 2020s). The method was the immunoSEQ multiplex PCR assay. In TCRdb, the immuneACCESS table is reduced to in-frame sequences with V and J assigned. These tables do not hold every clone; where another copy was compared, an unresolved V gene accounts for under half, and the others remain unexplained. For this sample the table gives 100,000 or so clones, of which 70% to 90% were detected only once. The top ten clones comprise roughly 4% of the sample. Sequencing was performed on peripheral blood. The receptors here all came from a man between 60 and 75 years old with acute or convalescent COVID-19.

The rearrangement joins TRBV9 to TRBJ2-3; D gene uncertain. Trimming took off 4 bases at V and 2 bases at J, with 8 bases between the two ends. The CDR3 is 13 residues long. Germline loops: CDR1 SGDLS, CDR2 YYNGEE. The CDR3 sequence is CASSFGATDTQYF. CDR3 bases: TGTGCCAGCAGCTTCGGAGCCACAGATACGCAGTATTTT.

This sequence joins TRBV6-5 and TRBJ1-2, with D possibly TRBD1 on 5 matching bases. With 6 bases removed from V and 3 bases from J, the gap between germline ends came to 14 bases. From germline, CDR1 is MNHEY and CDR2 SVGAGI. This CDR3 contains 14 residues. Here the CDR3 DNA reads TGTGCCAGCAGGCGGGGCGGGCTTTACTATGGCTACACCTTC. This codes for CASRRGGLYYGYTF.

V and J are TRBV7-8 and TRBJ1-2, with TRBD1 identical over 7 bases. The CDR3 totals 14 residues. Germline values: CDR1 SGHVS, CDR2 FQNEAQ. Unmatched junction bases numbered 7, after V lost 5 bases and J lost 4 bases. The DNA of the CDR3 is TGTGCCAGCAGCCCTCCCGGGACAGTCTATGGCTACACCTTC. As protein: CASSPPGTVYGYTF.

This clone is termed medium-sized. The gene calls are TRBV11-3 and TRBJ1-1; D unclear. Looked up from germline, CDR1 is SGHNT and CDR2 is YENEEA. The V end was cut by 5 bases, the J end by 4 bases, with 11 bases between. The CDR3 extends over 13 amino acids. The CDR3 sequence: CASSPSLSTEAFF. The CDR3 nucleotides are TGTGCCAGCAGCCCCTCCCTCAGCACTGAAGCTTTCTTT. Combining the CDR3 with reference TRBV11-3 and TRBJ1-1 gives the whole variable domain EAGVVQSPRYKIIEKKQPVAFWCNPISGHNTLYWYLQNLGQGPELLIRYENEEAVDDSQLPKDRFSAERLKGVDSTLKIQPAELGDSAVYLCASSPSLSTEAFFGQGTRLTVV.

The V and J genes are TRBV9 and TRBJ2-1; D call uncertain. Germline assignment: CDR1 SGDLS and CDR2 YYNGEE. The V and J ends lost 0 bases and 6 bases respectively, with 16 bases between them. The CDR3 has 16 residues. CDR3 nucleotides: TGTGCCAGCAGCGTAGGATACTACTCAAGAAGCAATGAGCAGTTCTTC. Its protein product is CASSVGYYSRSNEQFF.

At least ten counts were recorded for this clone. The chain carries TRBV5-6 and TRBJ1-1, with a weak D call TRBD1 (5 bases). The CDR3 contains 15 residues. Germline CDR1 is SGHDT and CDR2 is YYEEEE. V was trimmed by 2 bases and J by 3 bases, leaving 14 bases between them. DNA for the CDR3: TGTGCCAGCAGCTTAACGTCAGGGCCTTACACTGAAGCTTTCTTT. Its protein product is CASSLTSGPYTEAFF.

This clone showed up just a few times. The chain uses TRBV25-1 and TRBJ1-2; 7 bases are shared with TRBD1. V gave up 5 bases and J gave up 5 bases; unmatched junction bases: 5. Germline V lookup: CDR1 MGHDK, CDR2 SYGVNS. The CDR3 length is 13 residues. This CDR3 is CASSSDRAYGYTF. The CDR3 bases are TGTGCCAGCAGTTCCGACAGGGCTTATGGCTACACCTTC.

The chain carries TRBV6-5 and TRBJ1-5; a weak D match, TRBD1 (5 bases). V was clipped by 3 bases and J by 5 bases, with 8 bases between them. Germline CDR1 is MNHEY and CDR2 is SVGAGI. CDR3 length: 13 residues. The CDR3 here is CASSYRGDQPQHF. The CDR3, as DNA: TGTGCCAGCAGTTATCGGGGGGATCAGCCCCAGCATTTT.

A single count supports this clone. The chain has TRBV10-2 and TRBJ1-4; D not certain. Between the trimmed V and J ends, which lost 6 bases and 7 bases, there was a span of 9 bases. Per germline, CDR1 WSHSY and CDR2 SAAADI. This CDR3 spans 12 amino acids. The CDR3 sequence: CASRGSFEKLFF. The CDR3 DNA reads TGCGCCAGCAGGGGCTCGTTTGAAAAACTGTTTTTT.

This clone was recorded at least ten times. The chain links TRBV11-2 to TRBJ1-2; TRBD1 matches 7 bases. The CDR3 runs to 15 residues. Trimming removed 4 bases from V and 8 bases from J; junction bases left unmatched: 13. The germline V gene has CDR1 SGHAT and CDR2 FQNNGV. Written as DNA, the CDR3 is TGTGCCAGCAGCTCACGAGACAGGGTGGCGGTGGGCTACACCTTC. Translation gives CASSSRDRVAVGYTF.

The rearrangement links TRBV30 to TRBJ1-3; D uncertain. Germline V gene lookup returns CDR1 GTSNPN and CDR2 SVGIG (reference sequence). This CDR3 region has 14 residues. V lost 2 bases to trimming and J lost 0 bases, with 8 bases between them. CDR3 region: CAWSTGFSGNTIYF. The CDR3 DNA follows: TGTGCCTGGAGTACCGGGTTCTCTGGAAACACCATATATTTT.

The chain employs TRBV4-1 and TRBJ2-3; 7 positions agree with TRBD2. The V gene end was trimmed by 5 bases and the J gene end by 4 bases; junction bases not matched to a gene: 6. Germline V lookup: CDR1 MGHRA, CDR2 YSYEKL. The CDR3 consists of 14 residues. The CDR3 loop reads CASSGAGASDTQYF. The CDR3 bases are TGCGCCAGCAGCGGGGCGGGAGCATCAGATACGCAGTATTTT.

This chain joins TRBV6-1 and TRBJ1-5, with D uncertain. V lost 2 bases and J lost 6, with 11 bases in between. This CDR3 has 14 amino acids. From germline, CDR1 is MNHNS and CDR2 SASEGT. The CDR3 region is CASSESGFGQPQHF. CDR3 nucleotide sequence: TGTGCCAGCAGTGAATCGGGGTTCGGTCAGCCCCAGCATTTT.

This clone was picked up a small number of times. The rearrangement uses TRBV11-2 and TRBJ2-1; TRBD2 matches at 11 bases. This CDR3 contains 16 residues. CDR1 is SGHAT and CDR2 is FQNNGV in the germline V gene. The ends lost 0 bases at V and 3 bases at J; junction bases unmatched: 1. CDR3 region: CASSLEGTSGYNEQFF. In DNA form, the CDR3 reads TGTGCCAGCAGCTTAGAGGGGACTAGCGGCTACAATGAGCAGTTCTTC.

CDR3 sequence: CASSAGAGVQETQYF. Written as DNA, the CDR3 is TGTGCCAGCAGCGCAGGCGCGGGCGTACAAGAGACCCAGTACTTC. This rearrangement joins TRBV9 to TRBJ2-5; D perhaps matches TRBD2 (5 bases). The CDR3 extends over 15 amino acids. Germline V gene sequence: CDR1 SGDLS, CDR2 YYNGEE. V lost 3 bases, J lost 2 bases, and 14 bases lay in between.

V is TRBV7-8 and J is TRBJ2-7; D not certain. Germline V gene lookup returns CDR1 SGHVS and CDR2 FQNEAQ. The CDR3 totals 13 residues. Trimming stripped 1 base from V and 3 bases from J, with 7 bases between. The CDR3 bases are TGTGCCAGCAGCTTAGGCCACTTCTACGAGCAGTACGTC. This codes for CASSLGHFYEQYV.

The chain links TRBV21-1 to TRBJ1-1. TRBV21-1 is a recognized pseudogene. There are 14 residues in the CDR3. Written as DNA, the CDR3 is TGTGCCAGCACCCAAGACGGAGGGGATGAGGAAGCTTTCTTT. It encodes CASTQDGGDEEAFF.